This record looks at one T cell receptor beta chain sequence and its context. The data originate from a study of shared T cell receptors in the human thymus. The CDR3 totals 19 residues. V dropped 2 bases and J dropped 3; count of bases not matched to a gene: 15. TCRdb's copy holds only in-frame clones and misses some; the assay was immunoSEQ multiplex PCR. There are under 450,000 clones in the sample; 95% occur only once, and approximately 0.02% lies in the top ten. The origin of this receptor is a human donor. Specimen: thymocytes. This rearrangement joins TRBV23-1 to TRBJ2-4; 8 nucleotides match TRBD1. TRBV23-1 is noted as an ORF with a role that remains uncertain. Here the CDR3 reads CASSQQKDRVRFGKNIQYF. CDR3 in DNA: TGCGCCAGCAGTCAACAGAAGGACAGGGTGAGGTTCGGCAAAAACATTCAGTACTTC.